Here is one T cell receptor (beta chain) with its context. This clone came up a few times. Its antigen is not yet known. It has no much larger one-base neighbor in the sample; base qualities were not kept. Via the germline V gene, CDR1 is SGHTA and CDR2 FQGNSA. There are 12 amino acids in the CDR3, from cysteine to phenylalanine inclusive. Kept here is only the CDR3 DNA, which spans 36 bases and is read in frame from base 1. V is clipped by 5 bases and J by 5 bases, and the sequence between their germline boundaries is 9 bases long. TCRbeta CDR3 regions were amplified from genomic DNA using the immunoSEQ Assay, a bias-controlled multiplex PCR. Concerning the study's data processing: The number of nucleated cells in each sample was estimated by amplification of reference gene primers within the assay. To quantify the absolute abundance of each unique TCRbeta CDR3 rearrangement, sequence reads were collapsed and filtered. Productive Simpson clonality was computed per sample as the square root of Simpson's diversity index over productive rearrangements. Imported from immuneACCESS, the table was reduced by TCRdb to in-frame sequences with V and J called. These copies leave out some clones; in studies compared against another copy, an unresolved V gene accounts for under half, and the cause of the remainder is not known. V and J calls plus clone size are reproduced from that table; the DNA served to infer D and trimming. The sample table holds about 160,000 clones, of which roughly 85% were seen once. Over 3% of the sample comes from the top ten.

These data belong to a study of blood T cell repertoires in COVID-19 (TCRdb year 2020). About the investigation overall: The collaborator samples originated in the United States, Italy and Spain and spanned the acute and convalescent phases of COVID-19. The samples were drawn from the first 160 participants of the ongoing ImmuneRACE study and from under 1,500 subjects provided by 6 global collaborators. The repertoires were made available in a free public database intended to serve as a resource for research on the immune response to SARS-CoV-2. Deeply sampled blood TCRbeta repertoires from subjects exposed to, actively infected with, or recovered from COVID-19 were included in the dataset. HLA class I and class II types, where available, came from metadata supplied by the sample provider rather than from assay-based typing. The prospective study material was composed of cDNA or gDNA derived from T cells, B-cell-depleted T cells, or PBMCs. A de-identified subject ID, COVID-19 status, age in years and sex were almost always included in the sample metadata.

The collaborating institutions used their own protocols to collect whole blood in K2EDTA tubes. For TCRbeta analysis, collaborators shipped samples in one of three forms: frozen whole blood, isolated PBMCs, or DNA extracted from either of those sample types. The paper as a whole reports these results and caveats: The quantity of clinical and demographic metadata differed by source and by participant and was supplied without curation.

Recombination linked TRBV7-2 to TRBJ2-5, with an unclear D gene assignment. Sample: peripheral blood. This clonotype was obtained from a human donor with acute or convalescent COVID-19. The donor label of this sample is uncertain. The CDR3 region: CASSNGPETQYF. The nucleotide sequence is given as TGTGCCAGCAGCAATGGCCCGGAGACCCAGTACTTC.